Below, 20 T cell receptor beta chains from the same sample are listed, as sequenced in a study of blood T cell repertoires in COVID-19. Method: immunoSEQ multiplex PCR; TCRdb's copy keeps in-frame clones and lacks some. The profile shows 290,000 or so clones, around 87% of them singletons. The sequenced sample was peripheral blood. Receptors were obtained from a man between 65 and 85 years old with acute or convalescent COVID-19.

V is TRBV30 and J is TRBJ2-5; TRBD2 aligns across 12 bases. Germline loops: CDR1 GTSNPN, CDR2 SVGIG (reference sequence). With 2 bases clipped from V and 4 bases from J, the junction kept 2 bases outside the gene matches. The CDR3 loop spans 14 amino acids. The CDR3 sequence is CAWSPGLAGETQYF. For the CDR3, the DNA is TGTGCCTGGAGTCCGGGACTAGCGGGAGAGACCCAGTACTTC.

This clone was detected only a few times. The chain joins TRBV7-8 to TRBJ1-5; D gene ambiguous. Trimming took 1 base from V and 0 from J, leaving 7 bases between them. CDR3 length equals 15 residues. Germline V CDR1 and CDR2: SGHVS, FQNEAQ. The CDR3 protein is CASSLVADSNQPQHF. As DNA, the CDR3 is TGTGCCAGCAGCTTAGTGGCAGATAGCAATCAGCCCCAGCATTTT.

The chain employs TRBV12-1 and TRBJ2-1; TRBD2, the table's D call, lacks a check against the DNA. TRBV12-1 constitutes a pseudogene. The CDR3 runs to 15 residues. CDR3 in amino acids: CASSRIGGSYNEQFF. CDR3 in DNA: TGTGCCAGCAGCCGCATAGGCGGCTCCTACAATGAGCAGTTCTTC.

A single count supports this clone. The genes are TRBV9 and TRBJ1-2; the D is unclear. Deletions cut 3 bases from V and 0 bases from J, with 9 bases between. From germline, CDR1 is SGDLS and CDR2 YYNGEE. The CDR3 length is 14 residues. The CDR3 DNA reads as TGTGCCAGCAGCGGGACTGGAGCTAACTATGGCTACACCTTC. It yields the protein CASSGTGANYGYTF.

This clone has just one count. The V gene is TRBV5-1, the J gene TRBJ1-1; 7 nucleotides line up with TRBD1. This CDR3 contains 16 residues. J was trimmed by 0 bases and V by 0 bases; bases with no gene match: 5. CDR1 and CDR2 (germline): SGHRS, YFSETQ. The DNA for the CDR3 is TGCGCCAGCAGCTTGGACTCCGGGACAGTGAACACTGAAGCTTTCTTT. Residues: CASSLDSGTVNTEAFF. The entire variable domain, with the rest obtained from reference TRBV5-1 and TRBJ1-1, is as follows: KAGVTQTPRYLIKTRGQQVTLSCSPISGHRSVSWYQQTPGQGLQFLFEYFSETQRNKGNFPGRFSGRQFSNSRSEMNVSTLELGDSALYLCASSLDSGTVNTEAFFGQGTRLTVV.

This clone has a single count. The J gene is TRBJ1-5, the V gene TRBV6-6; TRBD1 matches at 10 bases. The CDR3 covers 15 residues. V shed 2 bases, J shed 6 bases, and the junction held 4 bases outside the gene matches. Germline lookup yields CDR1 MNHNY and CDR2 SVGAGI (reference sequence). CDR3 DNA: TGTGCCAGCAGTTACCGACAGGGGGCCGGTCAGCCCCAGCATTTT. Amino acid sequence: CASSYRQGAGQPQHF.

The chain uses TRBV11-2 and TRBJ1-4, with 10 bases matching TRBD1. The germline V gene encodes CDR1 SGHAT and CDR2 FQNNGV. This CDR3 spans 15 amino acids. V gave up 1 base and J gave up 10 bases; unmatched junction bases: 6. In DNA, the CDR3 is TGTGCCAGCAGCTTAGTGGGACAGGGGAGGCTAAAACTGTTTTTT. As protein: CASSLVGQGRLKLFF.

The chain uses TRBV2 and TRBJ2-5; TRBD1 might be the D (6 bases). Germline V lookup: CDR1 SNHLY, CDR2 FYNNEI. This CDR3 contains 14 residues. The ends were cut back, 4 bases at V and 4 bases at J, with 13 bases in the middle. The CDR3 spells CASSVDRGVETQYF. The DNA of the CDR3 is TGTGCCAGCAGTGTGGACAGAGGGGTAGAGACCCAGTACTTC. Full variable domain (outside the CDR3, taken from reference TRBV2 and TRBJ2-5): EPEVTQTPSHQVTQMGQEVILRCVPISNHLYFYWYRQILGQKVEFLVSFYNNEISEKSEIFDDQFSVERPDGSNFTLKIRSTKLEDSAMYFCASSVDRGVETQYFGPGTRLLVL.

This rearrangement joins TRBV9 to TRBJ2-1, with 9 bases identical to TRBD2. The CDR3 extends over 18 amino acids. Germline V gene sequence: CDR1 SGDLS, CDR2 YYNGEE. J was trimmed by 3 bases and V by 0 bases; bases with no gene match: 10. As DNA, the CDR3 is TGTGCCAGCAGCGTAGCGCGGCGGGAGGGGGCGGTCTACAATGAGCAGTTCTTC. Amino acids: CASSVARREGAVYNEQFF. Supplemented by reference TRBV9 and TRBJ2-1, the full variable domain reads DSGVTQTPKHLITATGQRVTLRCSPRSGDLSVYWYQQSLDQGLQFLIQYYNGEERAKGNILERFSAQQFPDLHSELNLSSLELGDSALYFCASSVARREGAVYNEQFFGPGTRLTVL.

This clone showed up just once. The chain is built from TRBV28 and TRBJ2-4; tentatively, D is TRBD2 (5 bases). CDR1 and CDR2 from the germline V gene are MDHEN and SYDVKM. The V and J ends lost 3 bases and 2 bases respectively, with 14 bases between them. This CDR3 is 16 amino acids long. The CDR3 DNA reads as TGTGCCAGCAGTTTTCTGCATGGCGGGTCCAAAAACATTCAGTACTTC. Translating it yields CASSFLHGGSKNIQYF.

The chain employs TRBV18 and TRBJ2-7; TRBD1 aligns across 8 bases. Germline loops: CDR1 KGHSH, CDR2 LQKENI. The CDR3 covers 14 residues. J was trimmed by 2 bases and V by 8 bases; bases with no gene match: 8. The CDR3 DNA is TGTGCCAGCAAACCGGGACAGGCCCCCTACGAGCAGTACTTC. Its protein product is CASKPGQAPYEQYF.

The rearrangement joins TRBV7-9 to TRBJ1-6, with 8 bases aligning to TRBD1. The germline gives CDR1 SEHNR, CDR2 FQNEAQ (reference sequence). Unmatched junction bases numbered 8, after V lost 5 bases and J lost 8 bases. CDR3 length equals 15 residues. This CDR3 reads CASSPWTGSDSPLHF. The CDR3 DNA reads as TGTGCCAGCAGCCCGTGGACAGGGAGTGATTCACCCCTCCACTTT.

The chain couples TRBV28 to TRBJ2-1, with 7 bases lining up with TRBD2. After removal of 6 bases from V and 5 bases from J, the junction contained 13 bases not matched to a gene. The CDR3 extends over 16 amino acids. Germline V gives CDR1 MDHEN, CDR2 SYDVKM. The CDR3 region has the DNA TGTGCCAGCAGAACCCCCTTGGCTAGCGGAGACAATGAGCAGTTCTTC. It encodes CASRTPLASGDNEQFF. The complete variable domain, with remaining parts taken from reference TRBV28 and TRBJ2-1, reads DVKVTQSSRYLVKRTGEKVFLECVQDMDHENMFWYRQDPGLGLRLIYFSYDVKMKEKGDIPEGYSVSREKKERFSLILESASTNQTSMYLCASRTPLASGDNEQFFGPGTRLTVL.

The chain recombines TRBV29-1 with TRBJ1-5; 7 positions match TRBD1. CDR1 and CDR2 (germline): SQVTM, ANQGSEA. This CDR3 has 17 amino acids. CDR3 protein: CTTCWAGGPYSNQPQHF. The CDR3 region has the DNA TGCACCACCTGTTGGGCAGGGGGACCGTATAGCAATCAGCCCCAGCATTTT.

CDR3 sequence (DNA): TGCGCCAGCAGCTTGAGCAACTACGAGCAGTACTTC. Amino acid sequence: CASSLSNYEQYF. The chain is built from TRBV5-1 and TRBJ2-7, with D uncertain. The germline V gene has CDR1 SGHRS and CDR2 YFSETQ. V lost 1 base to trimming and J lost 3 bases, with 5 bases between them. CDR3 size: 12 residues.

In regard to this clone: The identical CDR3 is also encoded by other nucleotide sequences in the sample. The chain employs TRBV19 and TRBJ2-7; tentative D call: TRBD1 (6 bases). The length of the CDR3 is 14 residues. Germline loops: CDR1 LNHDA, CDR2 SQIVND (reference sequence). Trimming left V 8 bases short and J 0 bases short, with 14 bases between. The CDR3 spells CASSPRTDSYEQYF. Written as DNA, the CDR3 is TGTGCCAGTTCCCCCAGGACAGACTCCTACGAGCAGTACTTC.

The V call is TRBV19, the J call TRBJ2-7; TRBD2 matches at 7 bases. CDR3 length: 15 residues. Germline lookup yields CDR1 LNHDA and CDR2 SQIVND (reference sequence). V shed 3 bases and J 2 bases; nucleotides not matched to a gene: 7. CDR3 amino acids: CASSIRASGTYEQYF. In DNA form, the CDR3 reads TGTGCCAGTAGTATTAGGGCTAGCGGAACCTACGAGCAGTACTTC.

The chain is built from TRBV4-2 and TRBJ1-1; no firm D call. This CDR3 is built from 13 residues. The germline V and J ends were trimmed by 6 bases and 10 bases, with 18 bases remaining between them. Per the germline V gene, CDR1 is LGHNA and CDR2 is YNFKEQ. For the CDR3, the DNA is TGTGCCAGCAGAGCGGACGGAACCGGCGGAGCTTTCTTT. Residues: CASRADGTGGAFF.

The CDR3: CASSLEADTYEQYF. CDR3 nucleotide sequence: TGCGCCAGCAGCTTGGAGGCGGACACCTACGAGCAGTACTTC. V gene TRBV5-1 combines with J gene TRBJ2-7, with D perhaps TRBD1 (5 bases). Per germline, CDR1 SGHRS and CDR2 YFSETQ. The ends were cut back, 0 bases at V and 2 bases at J, with 9 bases in the middle. This CDR3 comprises 14 residues.

In its sample, this clone was seen once. V and J are TRBV18 and TRBJ2-1, with 7 bases that match TRBD1. The V and J ends lost 4 bases and 7 bases, in that order; junction bases with no gene match: 7. This CDR3 spans 14 amino acids. Germline V gene lookup returns CDR1 KGHSH and CDR2 LQKENI. CDR3 in DNA: TGTGCCAGCTCACGGGACAGAAACCAAAATGAGCAGTTCTTC. Its translation is CASSRDRNQNEQFF.